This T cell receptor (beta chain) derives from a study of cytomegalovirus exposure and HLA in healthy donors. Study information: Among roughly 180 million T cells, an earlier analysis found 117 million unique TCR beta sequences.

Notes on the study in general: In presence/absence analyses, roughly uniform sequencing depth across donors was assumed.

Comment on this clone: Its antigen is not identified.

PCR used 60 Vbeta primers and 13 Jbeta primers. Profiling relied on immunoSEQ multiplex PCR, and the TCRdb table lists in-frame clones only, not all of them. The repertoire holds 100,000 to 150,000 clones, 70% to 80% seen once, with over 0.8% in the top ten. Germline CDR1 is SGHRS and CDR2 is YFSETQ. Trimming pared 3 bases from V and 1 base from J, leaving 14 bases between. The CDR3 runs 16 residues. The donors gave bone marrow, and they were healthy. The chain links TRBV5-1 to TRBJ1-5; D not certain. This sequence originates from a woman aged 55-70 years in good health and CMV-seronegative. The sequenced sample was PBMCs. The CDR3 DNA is TGCGCCAGCAGCTCTGGACCCACGGGGAGCAATCAGCCCCAGCATTTT. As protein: CASSSGPTGSNQPQHF.